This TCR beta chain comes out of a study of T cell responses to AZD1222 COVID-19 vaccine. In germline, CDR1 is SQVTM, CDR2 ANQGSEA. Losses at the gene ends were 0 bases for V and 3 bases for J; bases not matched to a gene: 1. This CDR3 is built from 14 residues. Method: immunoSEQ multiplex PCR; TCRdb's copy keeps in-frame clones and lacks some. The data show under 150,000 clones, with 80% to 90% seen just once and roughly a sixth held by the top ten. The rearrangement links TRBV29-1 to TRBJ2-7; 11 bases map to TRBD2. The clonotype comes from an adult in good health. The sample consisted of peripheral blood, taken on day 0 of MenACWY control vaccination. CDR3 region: CSVEDTSGSYEQYF. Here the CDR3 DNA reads TGCAGCGTTGAAGATACTAGCGGGAGCTACGAGCAGTACTTC.